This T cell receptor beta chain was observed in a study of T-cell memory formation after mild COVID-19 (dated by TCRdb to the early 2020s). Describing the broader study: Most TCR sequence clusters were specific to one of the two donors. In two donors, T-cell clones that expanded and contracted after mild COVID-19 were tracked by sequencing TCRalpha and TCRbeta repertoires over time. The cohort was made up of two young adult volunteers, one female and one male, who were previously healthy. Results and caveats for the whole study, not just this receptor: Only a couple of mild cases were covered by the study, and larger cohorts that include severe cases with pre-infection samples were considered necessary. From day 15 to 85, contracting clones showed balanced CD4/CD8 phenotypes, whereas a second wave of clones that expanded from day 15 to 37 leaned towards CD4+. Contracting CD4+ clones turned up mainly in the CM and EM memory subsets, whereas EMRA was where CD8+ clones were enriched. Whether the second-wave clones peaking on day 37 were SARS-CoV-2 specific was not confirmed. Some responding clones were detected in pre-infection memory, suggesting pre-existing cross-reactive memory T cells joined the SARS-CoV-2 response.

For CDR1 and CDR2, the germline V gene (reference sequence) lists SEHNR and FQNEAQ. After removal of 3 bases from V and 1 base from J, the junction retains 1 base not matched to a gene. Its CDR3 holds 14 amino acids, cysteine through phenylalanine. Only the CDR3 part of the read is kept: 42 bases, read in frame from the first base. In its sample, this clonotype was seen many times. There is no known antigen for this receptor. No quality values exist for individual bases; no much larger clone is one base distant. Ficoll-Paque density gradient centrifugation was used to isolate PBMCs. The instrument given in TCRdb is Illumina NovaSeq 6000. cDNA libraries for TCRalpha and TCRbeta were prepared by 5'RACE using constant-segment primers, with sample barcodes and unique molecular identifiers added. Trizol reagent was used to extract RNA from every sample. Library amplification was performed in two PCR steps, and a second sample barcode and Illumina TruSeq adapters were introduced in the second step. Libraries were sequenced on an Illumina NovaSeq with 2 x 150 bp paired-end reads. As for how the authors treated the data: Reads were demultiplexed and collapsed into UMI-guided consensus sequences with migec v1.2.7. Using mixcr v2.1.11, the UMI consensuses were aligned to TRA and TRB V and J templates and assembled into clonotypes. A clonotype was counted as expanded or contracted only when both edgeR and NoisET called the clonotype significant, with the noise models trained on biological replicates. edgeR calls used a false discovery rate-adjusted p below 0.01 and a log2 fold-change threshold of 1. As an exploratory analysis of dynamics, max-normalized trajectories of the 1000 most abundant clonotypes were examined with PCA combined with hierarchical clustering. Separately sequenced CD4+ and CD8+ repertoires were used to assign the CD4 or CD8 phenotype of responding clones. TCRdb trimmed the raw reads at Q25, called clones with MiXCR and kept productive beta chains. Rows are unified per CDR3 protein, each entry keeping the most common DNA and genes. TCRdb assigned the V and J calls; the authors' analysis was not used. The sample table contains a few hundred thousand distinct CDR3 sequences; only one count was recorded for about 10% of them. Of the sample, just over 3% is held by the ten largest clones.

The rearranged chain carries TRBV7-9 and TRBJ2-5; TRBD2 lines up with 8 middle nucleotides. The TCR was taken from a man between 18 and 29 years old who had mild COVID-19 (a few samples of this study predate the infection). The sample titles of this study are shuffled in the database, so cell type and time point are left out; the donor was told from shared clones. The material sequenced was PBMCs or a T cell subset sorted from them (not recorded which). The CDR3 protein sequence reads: CASSFGLAQETQYF. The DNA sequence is TGTGCCAGCAGCTTCGGACTAGCCCAAGAGACCCAGTACTTC.